The source of this T cell receptor (beta chain) is a study of somatic mutations in cytotoxic T cells in rheumatoid arthritis. V dropped 1 base and J dropped 5 bases, with 12 bases sitting between them. This CDR3 has 14 residues. The germline gives CDR1 SQVTM, CDR2 ANQGSEA. General study results and limits: Of 65 patients, seven to nine had a largest CD8+ clone that exceeded 20% of CD8+ cells. CD8+ clonality increased with age in rheumatoid arthritis patients but not in healthy controls.

As healthy controls, the study included blood donors who had a median age of approximately 50 years (range about 20-75) and were 55% female. The method was immunoSEQ multiplex PCR; TCRdb's version includes in-frame clones alone and lacks a portion of them. The table includes roughly 35,000 clones, approximately 80% detected once. Worth noting for this clone: Its cognate antigen is unknown.

Sequencing used CD8+ T cells sorted from blood. The clonotype comes from a man aged 40-55 years in good health. The V and J genes are TRBV29-1 and TRBJ2-1; D possibly corresponds to TRBD2 (5 bases). CDR3 in amino acids: CSVEGQRSNNEQFF. DNA for the CDR3: TGCAGCGTTGAAGGCCAGCGGAGCAACAATGAGCAGTTCTTC.